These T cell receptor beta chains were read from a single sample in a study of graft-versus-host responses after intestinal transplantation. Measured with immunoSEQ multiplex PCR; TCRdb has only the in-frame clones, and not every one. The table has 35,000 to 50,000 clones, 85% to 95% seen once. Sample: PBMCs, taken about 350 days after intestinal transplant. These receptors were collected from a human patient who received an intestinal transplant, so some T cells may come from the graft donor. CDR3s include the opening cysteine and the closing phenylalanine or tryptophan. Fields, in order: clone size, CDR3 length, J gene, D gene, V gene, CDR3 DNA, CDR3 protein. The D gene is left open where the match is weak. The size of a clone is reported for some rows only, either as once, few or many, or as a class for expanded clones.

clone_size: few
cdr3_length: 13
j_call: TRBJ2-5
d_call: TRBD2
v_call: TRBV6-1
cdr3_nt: TGTGCCAGCAGCCCGGGACTAGGAGAGACCCAGTACTTC
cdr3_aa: CASSPGLGETQYF

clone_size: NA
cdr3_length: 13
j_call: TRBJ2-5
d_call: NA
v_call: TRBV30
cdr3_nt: TGTGCCTGGATTGGACAGAGCCAAGAGACCCAGTACTTC
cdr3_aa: CAWIGQSQETQYF

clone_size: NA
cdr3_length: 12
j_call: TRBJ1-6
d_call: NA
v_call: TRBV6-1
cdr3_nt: TGTGCCAGCAGTTTTCTGGATTCACCCCTCCACTTT
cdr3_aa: CASSFLDSPLHF

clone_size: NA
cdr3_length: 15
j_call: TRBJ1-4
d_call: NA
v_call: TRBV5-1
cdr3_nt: TGCGCCAGCAAGTCCGGGCCGTCAACTAATGAAAAACTGTTTTTT
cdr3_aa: CASKSGPSTNEKLFF

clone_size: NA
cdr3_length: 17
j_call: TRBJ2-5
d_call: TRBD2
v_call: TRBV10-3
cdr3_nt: TGTGCCATCAGTGAGCGGACTAGCGCTAGGGGTGCCGAGACCCAGTACTTC
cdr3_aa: CAISERTSARGAETQYF

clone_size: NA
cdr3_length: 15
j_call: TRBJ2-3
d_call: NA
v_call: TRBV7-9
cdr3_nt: TGTGCCAGCAGCTCACCCTCCCAGGAACAAGAAACGCAGTATTTT
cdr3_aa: CASSSPSQEQETQYF

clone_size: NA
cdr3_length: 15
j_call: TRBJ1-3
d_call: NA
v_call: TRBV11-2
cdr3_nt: TGTGCCAGCAGCTTACTCCGGACGGCGGGAAACACCATATATTTT
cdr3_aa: CASSLLRTAGNTIYF

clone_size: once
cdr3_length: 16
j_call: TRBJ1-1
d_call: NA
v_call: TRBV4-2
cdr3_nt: TGTGCCAGCAGCCAAGACCTCTTCCGGGGGGGTACTGAAGCTTTCTTT
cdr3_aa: CASSQDLFRGGTEAFF

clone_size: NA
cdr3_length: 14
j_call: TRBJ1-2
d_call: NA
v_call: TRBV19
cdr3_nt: TGTGCCAGTAATTGGGGGGACACTAACTATGGCTACACCTTC
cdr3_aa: CASNWGDTNYGYTF

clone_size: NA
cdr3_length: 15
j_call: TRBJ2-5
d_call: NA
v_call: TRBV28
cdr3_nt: TGTGCCAGCAAGGTTTATGAGGGCTCCCAAGAGACCCAGTACTTC
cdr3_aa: CASKVYEGSQETQYF

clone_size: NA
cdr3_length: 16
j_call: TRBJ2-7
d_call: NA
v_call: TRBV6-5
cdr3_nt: TGTGCCAGCAGTTACTCGAGTGCTAGACTAGGGTTCGAGCAGTACTTC
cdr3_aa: CASSYSSARLGFEQYF

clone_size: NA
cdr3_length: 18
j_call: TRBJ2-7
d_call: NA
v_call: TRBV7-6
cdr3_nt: TGTGCCAGCAGCTTAGCACTTAGAGGCAGGGATTTATCCTACGAGCAGTACTTC
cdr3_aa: CASSLALRGRDLSYEQYF

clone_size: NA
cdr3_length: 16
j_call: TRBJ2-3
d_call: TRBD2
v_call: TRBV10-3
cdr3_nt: TGTGCCATCAGTGCGTCTAGCGGGATGGAGGCAGATACGCAGTATTTT
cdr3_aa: CAISASSGMEADTQYF

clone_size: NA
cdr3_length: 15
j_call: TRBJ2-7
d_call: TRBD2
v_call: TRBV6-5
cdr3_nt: TGTGCCAGCAGTGCCCGACTAGCGGGAGTGTGGGAGCAGTACTTC
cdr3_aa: CASSARLAGVWEQYF

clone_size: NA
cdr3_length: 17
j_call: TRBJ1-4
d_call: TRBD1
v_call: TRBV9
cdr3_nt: TGTGCCAGCAGCGCGGAGACAGGGGGGGAAACTAATGAAAAACTGTTTTTT
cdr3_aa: CASSAETGGETNEKLFF

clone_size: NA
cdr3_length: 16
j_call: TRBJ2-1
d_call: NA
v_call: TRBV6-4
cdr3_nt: TGTGCCAGCAGTGAGGCGACGGAGGGCGGTGGCAATGAGCAGTTCTTC
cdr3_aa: CASSEATEGGGNEQFF

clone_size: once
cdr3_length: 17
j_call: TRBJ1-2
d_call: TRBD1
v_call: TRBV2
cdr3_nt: TGTGCCAGCAGCTCTCGGAAACAGGGGGCTGAGAACTATGGCTACACCTTC
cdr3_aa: CASSSRKQGAENYGYTF